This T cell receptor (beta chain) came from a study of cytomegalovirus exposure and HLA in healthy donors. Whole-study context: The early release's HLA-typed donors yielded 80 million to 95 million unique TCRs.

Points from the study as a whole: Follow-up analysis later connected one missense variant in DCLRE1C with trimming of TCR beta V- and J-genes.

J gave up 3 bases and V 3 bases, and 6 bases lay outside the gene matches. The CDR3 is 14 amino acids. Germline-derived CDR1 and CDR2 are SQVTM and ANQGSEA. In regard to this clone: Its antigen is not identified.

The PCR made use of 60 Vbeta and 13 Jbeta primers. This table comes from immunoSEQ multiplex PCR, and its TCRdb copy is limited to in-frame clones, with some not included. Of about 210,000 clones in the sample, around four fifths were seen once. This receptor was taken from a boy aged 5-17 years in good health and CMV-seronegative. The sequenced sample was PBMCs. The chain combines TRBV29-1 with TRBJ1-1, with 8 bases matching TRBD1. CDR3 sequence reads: CSVDPQGADTEAFF. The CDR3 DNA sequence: TGCAGCGTTGACCCTCAGGGGGCTGACACTGAAGCTTTCTTT.